This entry concerns a single T cell receptor (beta chain). These data belong to a study of blood T cell repertoires in COVID-19. Germline V gives CDR1 GTSNPN, CDR2 SVGIG (reference sequence). This CDR3 is 11 amino acids long. Between the trimmed V and J ends, which lost 1 base and 14 bases, there was a span of 14 bases. How the authors handled the data: Estimation of nucleated cell counts relied on the amplification of reference gene primers. Method: immunoSEQ multiplex PCR; TCRdb's copy keeps in-frame clones and lacks some. V, J and clone size reflect that table, while D and trimming were determined from the DNA. The sample has about 400,000 clones; approximately 91% are singletons.

This chain links TRBV30 with TRBJ1-2, with a weak D call TRBD1 (5 bases). This TCR came from a woman aged 40 to 50 with acute COVID-19. Sequencing was performed on PBMCs or T cells enriched from blood (not recorded which). The CDR3 DNA sequence: TGTGCCTGGAGTGGCGGGGGGGAAGGGACCTTC. Amino acids: CAWSGGGEGTF.